This is a list of T cell receptor beta chains from one sample in a study of human T cells and chemical hapten exposure. MiXCR, run by TCRdb on the RACE reads, gives a single entry per CDR3 protein. Seen here are roughly 360,000 distinct CDR3 sequences, 4.8% observed once, and the top ten hold 2% to 2.5%. The sequencing used whole blood, collected in connection with sensitization to the hapten diphenylcyclopropenone (DPC). All receptors come from a woman aged 50 to 60 with alopecia areata. Some clones in this sample may be carry-over from other donors' samples. The CDR3 runs from the conserved cysteine through the conserved F or W. The D gene is left open where the match is weak. For some rows the clone size is stated as once, few or many, or as a class when expanded; others skip it.

J gene | clone size | CDR3 length | V gene | D gene | CDR3 DNA | CDR3 protein
TRBJ2-1 | NA | 14 | TRBV11-2 | TRBD2 | TGTGCCAGCAGCCCCGGACTAGGAGGGGATGAGCAGTTCTTC | CASSPGLGGDEQFF
TRBJ1-2 | many | 15 | TRBV27 | NA | TGTGCCAGCAGTTTAACCCCCCGCCTTAGCTATGGCTACACCTTC | CASSLTPRLSYGYTF
TRBJ1-1 | many | 14 | TRBV2 | NA | TGTGCCAGCAGTGAAGCACCCCGAAACACTGAAGCTTTCTTT | CASSEAPRNTEAFF
TRBJ2-3 | NA | 12 | TRBV3-1 | NA | TGTGCCAGCAGCCAACGAGAGGATACGCAGTATTTT | CASSQREDTQYF
TRBJ2-3 | NA | 13 | TRBV4-3 | NA | TGCGCCAGCAGCCCAGGGATCACAGATACGCAGTATTTT | CASSPGITDTQYF
TRBJ2-4 | NA | 14 | TRBV29-1 | NA | TGCAGCGTTGCCCAGGGGAGGGCCAAAAACATTCAGTACTTC | CSVAQGRAKNIQYF
TRBJ2-5 | NA | 14 | TRBV9 | NA | TGTGCCAGCAGCGGGGGCCTTGGGGTGGAGACCCAGTACTTC | CASSGGLGVETQYF
TRBJ2-3 | NA | 13 | TRBV9 | NA | TGTGCCAGCAGCGTAGATAGCCCAGATACGCAGTATTTT | CASSVDSPDTQYF
TRBJ2-1 | many | 15 | TRBV10-3 | TRBD2 | TGTGCCATCAGCATACCTAGCGGGGGTTACAATGAGCAGTTCTTC | CAISIPSGGYNEQFF
TRBJ2-5 | NA | 14 | TRBV4-2 | NA | TGTGCCAGCAGCCAGAATAACAGGAAAGAGACCCAGTACTTC | CASSQNNRKETQYF
TRBJ2-7 | many | 14 | TRBV10-3 | TRBD2 | TGTGCCATCAGTGATTATAGCGGGAAAAACGAGCAGTACTTC | CAISDYSGKNEQYF
TRBJ1-4 | NA | 14 | TRBV11-1 | TRBD1 | TGTGCCAGCAGCTCTCGGACAGGGAATGAAAAACTGTTTTTT | CASSSRTGNEKLFF
TRBJ2-3 | many | 13 | TRBV12-3/TRBV12-4 | NA | TGTGCCAGCACCCCGGGGGCCGAAAATACGCAGTATTTT | CASTPGAENTQYF
TRBJ1-5 | NA | 16 | TRBV11-1 | NA | TGTGCCAGCAGCTTAGGCCCCCACGGAACCGGTCAGCCCCAGCATTTT | CASSLGPHGTGQPQHF
TRBJ2-1 | NA | 13 | TRBV30 | NA | TGTGCCTGGAGTCCGGGAGCCCCCAATGAGCAGTTCTTC | CAWSPGAPNEQFF
TRBJ2-1 | many | 13 | TRBV30 | TRBD2 | TGTGCCGGATTAGCGGGGAACAACAATGAGCAGTTCTTC | CAGLAGNNNEQFF
TRBJ1-1 | many | 13 | TRBV6-1 | NA | TGTGCCAGCAGTGAACATCTGAACACTGAAGCTTTCTTT | CASSEHLNTEAFF
TRBJ2-1 | NA | 15 | TRBV7-9 | NA | TGTGCCAGCAGCTTAGCGCCAGGGAGTTACAATGAGCAGTTCTTC | CASSLAPGSYNEQFF